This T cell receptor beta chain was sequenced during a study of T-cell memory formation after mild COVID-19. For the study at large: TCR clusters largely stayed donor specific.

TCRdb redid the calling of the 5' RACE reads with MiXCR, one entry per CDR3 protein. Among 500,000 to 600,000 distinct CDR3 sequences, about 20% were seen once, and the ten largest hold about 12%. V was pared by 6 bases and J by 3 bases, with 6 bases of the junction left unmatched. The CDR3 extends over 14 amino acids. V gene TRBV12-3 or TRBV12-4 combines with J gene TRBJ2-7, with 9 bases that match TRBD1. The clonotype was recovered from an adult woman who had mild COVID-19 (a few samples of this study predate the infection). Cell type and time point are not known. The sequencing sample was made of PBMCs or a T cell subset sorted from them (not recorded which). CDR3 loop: CASRTTGQGYEQYF. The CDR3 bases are TGTGCCAGCAGGACAACGGGACAGGGCTACGAGCAGTACTTC.